This record looks at one T cell receptor beta chain sequence and its context. What it recognizes is unknown. Sequencing was performed with immunoSEQ multiplex PCR; in TCRdb, only in-frame clones are kept and a portion is missing. This table has around 34,000 clones, 89% appearing once. Germline V gene data show CDR1 as LNHDA and CDR2 as SQIVND (reference sequence). V lost 3 bases and J 4 bases, leaving 16 bases between the germline ends. This CDR3 has 15 residues. This sample was included in a study of OX40 agonist ivuxolimab in advanced cancers. At the level of the study: Past anti-PD-1, anti-PD-L1 or anti-CTLA-4 therapy was accepted, and around 40% had received some. Study outcomes and limitations: On average, a greater number of expanded clones characterised CD8+ T cells relative to CD4+.

The receptor comes from an adult with an advanced solid tumor such as melanoma, head and neck, liver or kidney cancer. V and J are TRBV19 and TRBJ2-7; the D gene is possibly TRBD2 (5 bases). Sequencing used CD4+ or CD8+ T cells sorted from blood, obtained in a trial of the OX40 agonist ivuxolimab. The CDR3 DNA sequence: TGTGCCAGTAGTATGGCCCGCGGGTTTCATTACGAGCAGTACTTC. This sequence encodes CASSMARGFHYEQYF.